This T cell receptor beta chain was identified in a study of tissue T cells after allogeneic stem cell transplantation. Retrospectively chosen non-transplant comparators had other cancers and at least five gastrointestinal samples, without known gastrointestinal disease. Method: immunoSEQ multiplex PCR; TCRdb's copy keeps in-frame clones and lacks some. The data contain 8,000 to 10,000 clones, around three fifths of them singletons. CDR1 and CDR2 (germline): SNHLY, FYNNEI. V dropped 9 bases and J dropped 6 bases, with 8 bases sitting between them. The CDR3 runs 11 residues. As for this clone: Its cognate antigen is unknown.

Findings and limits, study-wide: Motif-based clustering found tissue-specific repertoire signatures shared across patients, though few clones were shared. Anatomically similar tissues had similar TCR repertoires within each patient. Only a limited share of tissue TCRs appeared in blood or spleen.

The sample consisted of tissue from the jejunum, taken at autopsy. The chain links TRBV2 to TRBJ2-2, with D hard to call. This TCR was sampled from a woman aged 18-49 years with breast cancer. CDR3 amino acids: CASAKAGELFF. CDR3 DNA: TGTGCCAGTGCCAAGGCCGGGGAGCTGTTTTTT.